This T cell receptor beta chain was observed in a study of OX40 agonist ivuxolimab in advanced cancers. At the level of the study: The dose-escalation cohort had hepatocellular carcinoma, melanoma, renal cell or head and neck cancer.

The CDR3 is 12 amino acids. Trimming removed 4 bases at V and 4 bases at J, with 5 bases between. Germline V gives CDR1 MNHEY, CDR2 SVGAGI. Assay used: immunoSEQ multiplex PCR; TCRdb lists only in-frame clones, some missing. The sample consists of over 70,000 clones, 89% of them appearing once. Sequenced here: CD4+ or CD8+ T cells sorted from blood, sampled in a trial of the OX40 agonist ivuxolimab. This TCR was sampled from an adult with an advanced solid tumor such as melanoma, head and neck, liver or kidney cancer. The chain carries TRBV6-5 and TRBJ1-3; D remains unclear. CDR3 nucleotides: TGTGCCAGCAGTTCCCTCGGAAACACCATATATTTT. Its protein is CASSSLGNTIYF.